What follows describes a single TCR beta chain. The V gene's germline CDR1 is MNHNS and CDR2 SASEGT. The CDR3 extends over 14 amino acids. V shed 2 bases and J shed 4 bases, with 10 bases lying between them. Assay used: immunoSEQ multiplex PCR; TCRdb lists only in-frame clones, some missing. Among 220,000 or so clones listed, 85% to 90% were seen once. These data belong to a study of blood T cell repertoires in COVID-19. V gene TRBV6-1 combines with J gene TRBJ2-3; D is unresolved. The source is a woman aged 18-29 years in a cohort exposed to, infected with or recovered from COVID-19 (not recorded which). The sequencing input was PBMCs or T cells enriched from blood (not recorded which). CDR3 region: CASSENVPPDTQYF. In DNA form, the CDR3 reads TGTGCCAGCAGTGAAAATGTCCCTCCAGATACGCAGTATTTT.